This TCR beta chain stems from a study of memory CD4+ T cells and cytomegalovirus serostatus. The germline CDR1 and CDR2 sequences are SGHTA and FQGTGA. The V end lost 1 base, the J end lost 1 base, and 10 bases lay between the germline ends. The CDR3 sequence is 15 residues long. TCRdb's copy holds only in-frame clones and misses some; the assay was immunoSEQ multiplex PCR. The sample lists some 35,000 clones, 70% to 80% occurring once. The sort gate was single viable CD3+CD4+CD8-CD45RO+ cells for memory CD4+ T cells. Serostatus was set by detecting CMV pp150, pp28, p38, p52 IgG. The sample holds a few counts of this clone.

The specimen was memory CD4+ T cells from blood. V and J are TRBV7-3 and TRBJ1-1; a weak D match, TRBD1 (6 bases). The sequence was collected from an adult in good health and CMV-seropositive. CDR3 protein: CASSLNPTGNTEAFF. Written as DNA, the CDR3 is TGTGCCAGCAGCTTAAACCCGACAGGGAACACTGAAGCTTTCTTT.